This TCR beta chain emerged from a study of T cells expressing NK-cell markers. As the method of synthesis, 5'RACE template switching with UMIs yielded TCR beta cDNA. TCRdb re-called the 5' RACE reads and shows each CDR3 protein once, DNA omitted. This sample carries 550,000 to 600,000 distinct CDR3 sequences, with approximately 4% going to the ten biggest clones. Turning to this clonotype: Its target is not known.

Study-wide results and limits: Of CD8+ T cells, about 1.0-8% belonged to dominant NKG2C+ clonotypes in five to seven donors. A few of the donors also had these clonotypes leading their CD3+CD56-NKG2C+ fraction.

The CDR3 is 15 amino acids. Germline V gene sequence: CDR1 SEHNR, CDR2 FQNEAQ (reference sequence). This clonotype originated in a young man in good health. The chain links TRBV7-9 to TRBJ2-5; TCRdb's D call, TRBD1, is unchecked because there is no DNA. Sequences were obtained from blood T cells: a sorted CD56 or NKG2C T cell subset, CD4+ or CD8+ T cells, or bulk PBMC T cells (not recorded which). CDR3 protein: CASSLATGSQETQYF.